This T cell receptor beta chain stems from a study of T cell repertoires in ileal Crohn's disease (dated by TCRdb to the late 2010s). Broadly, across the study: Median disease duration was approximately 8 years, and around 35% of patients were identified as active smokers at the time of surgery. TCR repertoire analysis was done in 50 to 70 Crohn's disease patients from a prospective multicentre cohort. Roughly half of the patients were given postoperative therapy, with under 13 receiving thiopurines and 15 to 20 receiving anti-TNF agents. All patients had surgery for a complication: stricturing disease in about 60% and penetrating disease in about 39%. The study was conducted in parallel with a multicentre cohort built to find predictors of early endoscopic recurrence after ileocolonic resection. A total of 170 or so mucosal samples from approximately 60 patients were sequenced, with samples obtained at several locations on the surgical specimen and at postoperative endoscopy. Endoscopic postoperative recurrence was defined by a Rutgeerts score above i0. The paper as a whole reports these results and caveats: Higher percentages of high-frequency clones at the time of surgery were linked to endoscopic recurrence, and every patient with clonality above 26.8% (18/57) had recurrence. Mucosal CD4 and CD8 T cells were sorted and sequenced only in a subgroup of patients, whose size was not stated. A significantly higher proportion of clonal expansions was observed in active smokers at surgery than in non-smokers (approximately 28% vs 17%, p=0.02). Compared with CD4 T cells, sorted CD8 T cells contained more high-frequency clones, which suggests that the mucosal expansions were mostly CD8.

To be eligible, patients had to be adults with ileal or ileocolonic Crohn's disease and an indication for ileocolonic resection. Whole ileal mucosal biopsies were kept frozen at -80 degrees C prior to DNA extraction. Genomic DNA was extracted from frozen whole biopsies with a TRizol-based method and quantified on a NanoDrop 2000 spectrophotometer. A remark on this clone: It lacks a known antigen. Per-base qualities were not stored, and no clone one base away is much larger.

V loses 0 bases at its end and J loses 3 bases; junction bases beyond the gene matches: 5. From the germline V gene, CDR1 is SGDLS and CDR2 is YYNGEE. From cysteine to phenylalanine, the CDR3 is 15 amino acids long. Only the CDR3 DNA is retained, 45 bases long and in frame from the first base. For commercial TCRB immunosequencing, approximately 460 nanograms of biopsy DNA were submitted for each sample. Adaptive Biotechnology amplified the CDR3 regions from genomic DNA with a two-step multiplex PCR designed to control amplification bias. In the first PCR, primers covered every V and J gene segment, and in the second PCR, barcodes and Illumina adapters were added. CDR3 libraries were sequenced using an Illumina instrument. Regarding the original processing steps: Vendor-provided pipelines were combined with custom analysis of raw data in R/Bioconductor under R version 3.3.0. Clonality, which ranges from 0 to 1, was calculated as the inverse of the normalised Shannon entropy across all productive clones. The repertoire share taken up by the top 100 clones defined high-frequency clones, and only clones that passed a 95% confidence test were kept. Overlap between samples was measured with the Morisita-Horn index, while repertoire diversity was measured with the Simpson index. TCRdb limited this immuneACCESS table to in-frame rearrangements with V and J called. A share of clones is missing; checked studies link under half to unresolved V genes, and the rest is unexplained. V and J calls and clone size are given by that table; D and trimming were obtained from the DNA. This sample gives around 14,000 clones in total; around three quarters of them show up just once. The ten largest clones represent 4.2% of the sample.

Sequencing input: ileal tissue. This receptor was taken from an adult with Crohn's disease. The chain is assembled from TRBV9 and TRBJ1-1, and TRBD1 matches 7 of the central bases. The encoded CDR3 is CASSVGQGVDTEAFF. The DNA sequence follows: TGTGCCAGCAGCGTAGGGCAGGGGGTTGACACTGAAGCTTTCTTT.